A single sample is the source of the 15 T cell receptor beta chains below, sequenced in a study of regulatory T cells in long-lasting Graves disease. Time point denoted: persistent/refractory GD, antithyroid drugs over 5 years with positive TRAb. The TCR library was prepared using RNA isolated from PBMCs. Relying on iRepertoire HTBI primers and Arm-PCR of CDR3 regions, the team built TCR beta libraries. In TCRdb, the multiplex PCR reads were re-called with MiXCR into one record per CDR3 protein. The sample holds fewer than 400,000 distinct CDR3 sequences, 15% to 20% seen once. Here the sequenced sample was peripheral blood mononuclear cells (PBMCs), taken when the disease was refractory, from a patient treated with antithyroid drugs. Every receptor here comes from a female donor with Graves disease.

This clonotype was counted between two and nine times. V gene TRBV7-9 combines with J gene TRBJ2-2; D is perhaps TRBD1 or TRBD2 (5 bases each). The CDR3 is 15 residues long. Per germline, CDR1 SEHNR and CDR2 FQNEAQ (reference sequence). V dropped 1 base and J dropped 2 bases, with 8 bases sitting between them. The chain's CDR3 is CASSLGGVNTGELFF. As DNA, the CDR3 is TGTGCCAGCAGCTTAGGAGGGGTTAACACCGGGGAGCTGTTTTTT. Based on the CDR3 plus reference TRBV7-9 and TRBJ2-2, the full variable domain is DTGVSQNPRHKITKRGQNVTFRCDPISEHNRLYWYRQTLGQGPEFLTYFQNEAQLEKSRLLSDRFSAERPKGSFSTLEIQRTEQGDSAMYLCASSLGGVNTGELFFGEGSRLTVL.

This clonotype was picked up a small number of times. This chain joins TRBV18 and TRBJ2-1; no firm D call. Germline V CDR1 and CDR2: KGHSH, LQKENI. V was trimmed by 0 bases and J by 4 bases, leaving 16 bases between them. The length of the CDR3 is 17 residues. This chain's CDR3 is CASSPPRAPLPYNEQFF. The DNA of the CDR3 is TGTGCCAGCTCACCACCGAGAGCGCCTCTTCCATACAATGAGCAGTTCTTC.

This clonotype was observed a few times. V is TRBV28 and J is TRBJ2-3; tentatively, D is TRBD1 (6 bases). The CDR3 contains 15 residues. Germline V gene sequence: CDR1 MDHEN, CDR2 SYDVKM. V lost 5 bases and J 8 bases, leaving 20 bases between the germline ends. The CDR3 coding sequence is TGTGCCAGCAGTCAAGCAGGGGCGTCCCTACCTACGCAGTATTTT. Its protein is CASSQAGASLPTQYF.

The chain carries TRBV7-2 and TRBJ1-5, with a tentative D call TRBD1 (6 bases). Germline loops: CDR1 SGHTA, CDR2 FQGNSA. The ends were cut back, 5 bases at V and 3 bases at J, with 20 bases in the middle. The CDR3 covers 17 residues. CDR3 protein: CASSPYGRGAYNQPQHF. In nucleotides, the CDR3 is TGTGCCAGCAGCCCTTACGGTAGGGGGGCCTACAATCAGCCCCAGCATTTT.

This clonotype came up many times. The chain joins TRBV7-2 to TRBJ2-7; D is uncertain. The germline V gene has CDR1 SGHTA and CDR2 FQGNSA. The CDR3 runs to 13 residues. V was clipped by 5 bases and J by 2 bases, with 10 bases between them. The CDR3 region has the DNA TGTGCCAGCAGCAAGGGAAGCCCCTACGAGCAGTACTTC. Encoded protein: CASSKGSPYEQYF.

The rearrangement joins TRBV3-1 to TRBJ2-1; 11 bases map to TRBD2. The V segment lost 1 base and the J segment 6 bases; nucleotides outside the gene matches: 5. This CDR3 has 16 amino acids. The V gene's germline CDR1 is LGHDT and CDR2 YNNKEL (reference sequence). CDR3 sequence reads: CASSQVLAGVGNEQFF. The CDR3 DNA follows: TGTGCCAGCAGCCAAGTACTAGCGGGAGTGGGCAATGAGCAGTTCTTC.

This clonotype was counted ten times or more. J is TRBJ1-1 and V is TRBV28; possibly TRBD1 for D (6 bases). This CDR3 comprises 17 residues. From germline, CDR1 is MDHEN and CDR2 SYDVKM. V was trimmed by 0 bases and J by 0 bases, leaving 14 bases between them. CDR3 sequence reads: CASSLWGRGQLNTEAFF. DNA for the CDR3: TGTGCCAGCAGTTTATGGGGCAGGGGTCAGTTGAACACTGAAGCTTTCTTT.

The table lists this clonotype with a few counts. V is TRBV15 and J is TRBJ1-3; 9 bases agree with TRBD1. Per the germline V gene, CDR1 is LNHNV and CDR2 is YYDKDF (reference sequence). The CDR3 runs 16 residues. J gave up 4 bases and V 4 bases, and 8 bases lay outside the gene matches. The CDR3: CATSIAQGAAGNTIYF. In DNA, the CDR3 is TGTGCCACCAGCATAGCACAGGGGGCAGCGGGAAACACCATATATTTT.

The chain joins TRBV9 to TRBJ2-6; D is perhaps TRBD1 (5 bases). This CDR3 is built from 18 residues. Trimming removed 1 base at V and 1 base at J, with 15 bases between. Per germline, CDR1 SGDLS and CDR2 YYNGEE. Here the CDR3 DNA reads TGTGCCAGCAGCGTATCTCAGGGCGAAGTTTCTGGGGCCAACGTCCTGACTTTC. Translated: CASSVSQGEVSGANVLTF.

This clonotype was found many times. V gene TRBV7-8 combines with J gene TRBJ1-2, with D unresolved. CDR3 length: 16 residues. Germline CDR1 and CDR2: SGHVS and FQNEAQ. V lost 4 bases to trimming and J lost 4 bases, with 19 bases between them. The CDR3 DNA reads as TGTGCCAGCAGCTCTTTGTACGCGATTCTCGGCTATGGCTACACCTTC. Encoded protein: CASSSLYAILGYGYTF.

The gene calls are TRBV2 and TRBJ2-7; tentative D call: TRBD2 (5 bases). The CDR3 is 13 residues long. Trimming stripped 4 bases from V and 3 bases from J, with 10 bases between. Germline V gives CDR1 SNHLY, CDR2 FYNNEI. The CDR3 DNA sequence: TGTGCCAGCAGTGGAGGGCCAAACTACGAGCAGTACTTC. The encoded protein is CASSGGPNYEQYF.

This clonotype was seen only a few times. A much larger clonotype is one base distant, so this may be a read error. The V call is TRBV3-1, the J call TRBJ2-5, with TRBD2 identical over 14 bases. Germline CDR1 and CDR2: LGHDT and YNNKEL (reference sequence). There are 14 residues in the CDR3. The CDR3 region is CASSLTSGRETRYF. For the CDR3, the DNA is TGTGCCAGCAGCCTGACTAGCGGGAGGGAGACCCGGTACTTC.

This clonotype has only a few counts. The J gene is TRBJ2-7, the V gene TRBV18; possibly TRBD2 for D (6 bases). This CDR3 has 13 amino acids. The germline V gene has CDR1 KGHSH and CDR2 LQKENI. V dropped 8 bases and J dropped 3 bases, with 14 bases sitting between them. The CDR3 nucleotides are TGTGCCAGCCCAAAGCGGGCGATCTACGAGCAGTACTTC. This codes for CASPKRAIYEQYF.

The V call is TRBV20-1, the J call TRBJ2-7; 9 bases agree with TRBD2. Germline V CDR1 and CDR2: DFQATT, SNEGSKA (reference sequence). With V trimmed by 3 bases and J by 3 bases, 9 bases remained unmatched. The CDR3 runs to 15 residues. This chain's CDR3 is CSARPATSGYYEQYF. CDR3 nucleotide sequence: TGCAGTGCTAGGCCCGCGACTAGCGGTTACTACGAGCAGTACTTC.

This clonotype was recorded at least ten times. The rearrangement uses TRBV28 and TRBJ2-7, with D perhaps TRBD2 (5 bases). Germline lookup yields CDR1 MDHEN and CDR2 SYDVKM. The CDR3 covers 14 residues. The ends were cut back, 5 bases at V and 4 bases at J, with 15 bases in the middle. DNA of the CDR3: TGTGCCAGCAGTCCGCATACCGGGATTTACGAGCAGTACTTC. This codes for CASSPHTGIYEQYF.